The rows below give T cell receptor beta chains drawn from one sample of a study of blood T cell repertoires in COVID-19. Sequencing used immunoSEQ multiplex PCR; TCRdb keeps in-frame clones, though not all of them. The sample lists 78,000 or so clones, approximately 80% occurring once. Sequenced sample: peripheral blood. The receptor set was obtained from a woman aged 60-70 years with acute or convalescent COVID-19. Each CDR3 is given with its conserved first and last residue. Fields, in order: CDR3 length, V gene, clone size, J gene, D gene, CDR3 protein, CDR3 DNA. D genes are given only for firm matches. Clone size is stated in some rows and not others, as once, few, many or a class when expanded.

length: 16
V: TRBV6-5
size: NA
J: TRBJ2-3
D: NA
CDR3: CASSYSAQGGTDTQYF
DNA: TGTGCCAGCAGTTACTCGGCCCAAGGGGGCACAGATACGCAGTATTTT

length: 14
V: TRBV27
size: NA
J: TRBJ2-5
D: TRBD1
CDR3: CASSSSDRVETQYF
DNA: TGTGCCAGCAGTTCCTCCGACAGGGTTGAGACCCAGTACTTC

length: 13
V: TRBV7-2
size: NA
J: TRBJ1-5
D: NA
CDR3: CASSTWDNQPQHF
DNA: TGTGCCAGCAGCACCTGGGACAACCAGCCCCAGCATTTT

length: 14
V: TRBV5-6
size: NA
J: TRBJ2-6
D: NA
CDR3: CASDTGTGANVLTF
DNA: TGTGCCAGCGACACAGGGACCGGGGCCAACGTCCTGACTTTC

length: 13
V: TRBV9
size: once
J: TRBJ1-1
D: NA
CDR3: CASSAMTGTEAFF
DNA: TGTGCCAGCAGCGCCATGACTGGGACTGAAGCTTTCTTT

length: 17
V: TRBV19
size: NA
J: TRBJ1-2
D: NA
CDR3: CASMKRVGQNRNYGYTF
DNA: TGTGCCAGTATGAAACGTGTCGGACAGAACCGTAACTATGGCTACACCTTC

length: 16
V: TRBV2
size: NA
J: TRBJ1-3
D: NA
CDR3: CASSNTGTLSGNTIYF
DNA: TGTGCCAGCAGTAATACAGGGACCCTCTCTGGAAACACCATATATTTT

length: 14
V: TRBV11-2
size: NA
J: TRBJ1-2
D: TRBD1
CDR3: CASSLGTGIAGYTF
DNA: TGTGCCAGCAGCTTGGGGACAGGGATCGCGGGCTACACCTTC

length: 14
V: TRBV12-5
size: NA
J: TRBJ2-2
D: NA
CDR3: CASGFRTGVGELFF
DNA: TGTGCTAGTGGTTTTCGAACGGGGGTCGGGGAGCTGTTTTTT

length: 14
V: TRBV9
size: NA
J: TRBJ2-1
D: TRBD2
CDR3: CASTEGLAYNEQFF
DNA: TGTGCCAGCACAGAGGGACTAGCTTACAATGAGCAGTTCTTC

length: 14
V: TRBV21-1
size: few
J: TRBJ1-1
D: NA
CDR3: CASSKDGQNTEAFF
DNA: TGTGCCAGCAGCAAAGATGGACAGAACACTGAAGCTTTCTTT

length: 14
V: TRBV2
size: NA
J: TRBJ2-1
D: TRBD1
CDR3: CASTRQGASNEQFF
DNA: TGTGCCAGCACCCGACAGGGGGCGAGTAATGAGCAGTTCTTC

length: 14
V: TRBV28
size: NA
J: TRBJ2-1
D: NA
CDR3: CASKEGAGYNEQFF
DNA: TGTGCCAGCAAAGAGGGGGCGGGATACAATGAGCAGTTCTTC

length: 16
V: TRBV18
size: NA
J: TRBJ1-3
D: TRBD1
CDR3: CASSRTGGEGRNTIYF
DNA: TGTGCCAGCTCACGGACAGGGGGTGAAGGTCGAAACACCATATATTTT

length: 16
V: TRBV5-1
size: NA
J: TRBJ2-3
D: TRBD2
CDR3: CASSTGLVPSTDTQYF
DNA: TGCGCCAGCAGCACGGGACTAGTGCCCAGCACAGATACGCAGTATTTT

length: 15
V: TRBV7-3
size: NA
J: TRBJ2-2
D: NA
CDR3: CASSLVGGATGELFF
DNA: TGTGCCAGCAGCTTAGTTGGGGGGGCAACCGGGGAGCTGTTTTTT

length: 14
V: TRBV10-3
size: once
J: TRBJ1-1
D: TRBD1
CDR3: CAISTGGSGTEAFF
DNA: TGTGCCATCAGTACAGGGGGCTCGGGCACTGAAGCTTTCTTT

length: 15
V: TRBV29-1
size: NA
J: TRBJ2-1
D: NA
CDR3: CSVDLGSLSYNEQFF
DNA: TGCAGCGTTGATCTAGGGAGTCTCTCCTACAATGAGCAGTTCTTC

length: 14
V: TRBV3-1/TRBV3-2
size: NA
J: TRBJ2-2
D: NA
CDR3: CASSPRALSGELFF
DNA: TGTGCCAGCAGCCCTAGAGCGCTTAGCGGGGAGCTGTTTTTT

length: 13
V: TRBV5-4
size: NA
J: TRBJ1-2
D: NA
CDR3: CASSFEGARGYTF
DNA: TGTGCCAGCAGCTTTGAAGGGGCGCGGGGCTACACCTTC

length: 14
V: TRBV27
size: NA
J: TRBJ1-1
D: TRBD1
CDR3: CASRRQGRNTEAFF
DNA: TGTGCCAGCAGGCGACAGGGTAGGAACACTGAAGCTTTCTTT

length: 16
V: TRBV9
size: once
J: TRBJ2-1
D: TRBD2
CDR3: CASSVATSGASNEQFF
DNA: TGTGCCAGCAGCGTAGCTACGAGCGGGGCTTCCAATGAGCAGTTCTTC

length: 15
V: TRBV19
size: NA
J: TRBJ1-5
D: NA
CDR3: CASSARKERNQPQHF
DNA: TGTGCCAGTAGTGCCCGGAAGGAGCGCAATCAGCCCCAGCATTTT

length: 15
V: TRBV7-3
size: NA
J: TRBJ2-1
D: NA
CDR3: CASSPRDSPGNEQFF
DNA: TGTGCCAGCAGCCCGCGGGACTCCCCAGGTAATGAGCAGTTCTTC

length: 14
V: TRBV7-5
size: few
J: TRBJ2-5
D: NA
CDR3: CVRSRYSPRETQYF
DNA: TGTGTCAGAAGCCGATACTCTCCTCGGGAGACCCAGTACTTC

length: 13
V: TRBV6-1
size: NA
J: TRBJ2-1
D: NA
CDR3: CASSEPSYNEQFF
DNA: TGTGCCAGCAGTGAACCCAGTTACAATGAGCAGTTCTTC

length: 18
V: TRBV5-4
size: NA
J: TRBJ1-2
D: TRBD1
CDR3: CASSLGTGGLRANYGYTF
DNA: TGTGCCAGCAGCTTGGGGACAGGGGGGCTCAGAGCTAACTATGGCTACACCTTC

length: 13
V: TRBV6-1
size: NA
J: TRBJ1-1
D: TRBD1
CDR3: CASSEGTVSEAFF
DNA: TGTGCCAGCAGTGAGGGGACAGTATCTGAAGCTTTCTTT

length: 18
V: TRBV7-9
size: NA
J: TRBJ2-7
D: NA
CDR3: CASSSRAGGRGTAYEQYF
DNA: TGTGCCAGCAGCTCTCGAGCGGGCGGCCGGGGGACCGCCTACGAGCAGTACTTC

length: 18
V: TRBV5-5
size: NA
J: TRBJ2-7
D: TRBD2
CDR3: CASSSAGAARGPIYEQYF
DNA: TGTGCCAGCAGCTCAGCGGGGGCCGCTCGAGGCCCGATCTACGAGCAGTACTTC

length: 18
V: TRBV5-1
size: NA
J: TRBJ2-7
D: TRBD1
CDR3: CASSSRTGDSFFSYEQYF
DNA: TGCGCCAGCAGCTCGAGGACAGGCGACTCTTTTTTCTCCTACGAGCAGTACTTC

length: 16
V: TRBV2
size: NA
J: TRBJ1-6
D: NA
CDR3: CASRDVGGTGNSPLHF
DNA: TGTGCCAGCAGAGATGTGGGGGGAACGGGTAATTCACCCCTCCACTTT